The T cell receptor beta chain under discussion was sequenced for a study of blood T cell repertoires in COVID-19. The CDR3 loop spans 15 amino acids. V lost 4 bases to trimming and J lost 3 bases; unmatched junction nucleotides: 2. CDR1 is SGHRS and CDR2 is YFSETQ in the germline V gene. TCRdb's table, derived via immunoSEQ multiplex PCR, lists solely in-frame clones and lacks some. The profile covers roughly 100,000 clones, with about 80% appearing a single time and 15% to 20% taken by the ten largest. The rearrangement links TRBV5-1 to TRBJ2-3, with 13 nucleotides matching TRBD2. This receptor was taken from a woman between 65 and 79 years old with acute or convalescent COVID-19. Material: peripheral blood. CDR3 protein: CASSTSGGATDTQYF. The DNA of the CDR3 is TGCGCCAGCAGCACTAGCGGGGGGGCAACAGATACGCAGTATTTT.